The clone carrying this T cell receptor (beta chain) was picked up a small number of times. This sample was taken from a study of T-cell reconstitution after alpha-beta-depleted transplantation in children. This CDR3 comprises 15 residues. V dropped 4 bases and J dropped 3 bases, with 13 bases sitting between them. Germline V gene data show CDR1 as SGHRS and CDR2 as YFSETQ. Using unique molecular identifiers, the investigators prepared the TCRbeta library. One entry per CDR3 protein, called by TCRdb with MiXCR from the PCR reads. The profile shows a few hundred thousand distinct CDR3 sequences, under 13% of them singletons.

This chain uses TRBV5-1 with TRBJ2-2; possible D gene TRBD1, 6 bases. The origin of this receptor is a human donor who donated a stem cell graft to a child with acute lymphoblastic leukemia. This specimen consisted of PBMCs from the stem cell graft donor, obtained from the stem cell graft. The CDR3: CASSPGRGDTGELFF. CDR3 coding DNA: TGCGCCAGCAGCCCCGGCAGGGGAGACACCGGGGAGCTGTTTTTT.